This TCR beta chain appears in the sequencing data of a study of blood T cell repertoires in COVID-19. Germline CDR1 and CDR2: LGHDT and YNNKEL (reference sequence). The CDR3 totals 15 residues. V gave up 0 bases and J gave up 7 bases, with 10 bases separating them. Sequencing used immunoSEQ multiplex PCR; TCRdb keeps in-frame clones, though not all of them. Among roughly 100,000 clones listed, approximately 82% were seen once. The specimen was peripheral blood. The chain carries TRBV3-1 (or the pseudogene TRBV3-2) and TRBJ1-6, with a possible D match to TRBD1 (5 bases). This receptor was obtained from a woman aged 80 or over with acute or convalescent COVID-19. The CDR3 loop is CASSQDRGWNSPLHF. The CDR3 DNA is TGTGCCAGCAGCCAAGATCGGGGGTGGAATTCACCCCTCCACTTT.